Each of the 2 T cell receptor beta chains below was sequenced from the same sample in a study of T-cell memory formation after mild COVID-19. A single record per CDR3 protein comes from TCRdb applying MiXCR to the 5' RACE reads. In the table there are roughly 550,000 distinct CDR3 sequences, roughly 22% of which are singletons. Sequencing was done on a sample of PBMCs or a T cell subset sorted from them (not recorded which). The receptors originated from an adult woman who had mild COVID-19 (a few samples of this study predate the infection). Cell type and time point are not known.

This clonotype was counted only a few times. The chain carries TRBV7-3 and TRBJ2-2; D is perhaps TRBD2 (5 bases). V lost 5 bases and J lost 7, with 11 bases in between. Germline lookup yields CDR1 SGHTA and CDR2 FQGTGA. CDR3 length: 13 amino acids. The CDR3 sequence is CASSRTGDGELFF. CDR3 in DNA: TGTGCCAGCAGCCGGACTGGAGACGGGGAGCTGTTTTTT.

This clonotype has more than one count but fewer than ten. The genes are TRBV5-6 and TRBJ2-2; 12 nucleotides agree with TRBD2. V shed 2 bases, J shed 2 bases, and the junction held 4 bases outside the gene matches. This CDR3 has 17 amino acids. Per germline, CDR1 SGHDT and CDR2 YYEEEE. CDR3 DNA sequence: TGTGCCAGCAGCTTCCCCGGACTAGCGGGAAACACCGGGGAGCTGTTTTTT. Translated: CASSFPGLAGNTGELFF.